The 4 T cell receptor beta chains presented below share a single source sample, sequenced in a study of shared clonotypes between healthy human individuals. TCRdb's copy holds only in-frame clones and misses some; the assay was immunoSEQ multiplex PCR. This table holds some 2,100,000 clones, 90% to 96% found once. The sequenced sample was naive CD4+ T cells sorted from blood. Documented subset: CD45RA+ positively selected. Receptors were obtained from a man aged 18 to 29 in good health.

This CDR3 reads CAWNRITSTDTQYF. For the CDR3, the DNA is TGTGCCTGGAACCGAATAACTAGCACAGATACGCAGTATTTT. The V gene is TRBV30, the J gene TRBJ2-3, with D unresolved. V lost 4 bases and J 0 bases, leaving 11 bases between the germline ends. The CDR3 length is 14 residues. The germline V gene encodes CDR1 GTSNPN and CDR2 SVGIG (reference sequence).

This chain links TRBV5-4 with TRBJ2-1; TRBD2 might be the D (6 bases). The V gene's germline CDR1 is SGHNT and CDR2 YYREEE (reference sequence). The CDR3 is 18 amino acids. The V and J ends lost 0 bases and 4 bases respectively, with 20 bases between them. CDR3: CASSLAVRGSGPYNEQFF. As DNA, the CDR3 is TGTGCCAGCAGCTTGGCCGTCCGAGGTAGCGGACCTTACAATGAGCAGTTCTTC.

The rearrangement joins TRBV20-1 to TRBJ1-1; D is ambiguous. Trimming pared 1 base from V and 7 bases from J, leaving 7 bases between. The germline V gene has CDR1 DFQATT and CDR2 SNEGSKA (reference sequence). This CDR3 is built from 11 residues. CDR3 sequence (DNA): TGCAGTGCTAGAGGCCCTTATGAAGCTTTCTTT. It is translated as CSARGPYEAFF.

The table lists this clone with a count of one. CDR3 in amino acids: CASREPGYSPLHF. The CDR3 DNA sequence: TGTGCCAGCAGAGAGCCGGGGTATTCACCCCTCCACTTT. The chain joins TRBV6-6 to TRBJ1-6; no clear D. Trimming removed 6 bases at V and 8 bases at J, with 11 bases between. There are 13 residues in the CDR3. Germline V gives CDR1 MNHNY, CDR2 SVGAGI (reference sequence).